These 16 T cell receptor beta chains originate from one sample sequenced in a study of CD8+ T cells in alopecia areata (dated by TCRdb to between 2017 and 2018). The library came from the immunoSEQ multiplex PCR assay. RNA was extracted from all samples and reverse transcribed into cDNA, which served as template for TCR sequencing. TCRdb carries this immuneACCESS record with in-frame sequences only. Its versions omit some clonotypes, under half of them owing to an unresolved V gene in the studies checked, with the rest unexplained. For this sample there are about 140,000 clones; about half appear just once. The ten top clones hold 0.8% to 1% of the sample. The sample's time point label is to be understood as: baseline before oral tofacitinib. The sequencing used CD4+ T cells sorted from blood, collected at week 0. These receptors were obtained from a human donor with alopecia areata.

The chain carries TRBV18 and TRBJ2-7; D is ambiguous. V was shortened by 6 bases and J by 6 bases, with 15 bases between the two germline ends. This CDR3 comprises 13 residues. Per germline, CDR1 KGHSH and CDR2 LQKENI. In nucleotides, the CDR3 is TGTGCCAGCTCGTGGGATTACCCCTCCGAGCAGTACTTC. This gives the protein CASSWDYPSEQYF.

This clone was observed a few times. The CDR3 loop reads CASSVTGNEQFF. CDR3 nucleotide sequence: TGTGCCAGCAGTGTGACAGGGAATGAGCAGTTCTTC. The rearrangement joins TRBV2 to TRBJ2-1, with 7 positions matching TRBD1. With V trimmed by 4 bases and J by 7 bases, 1 base remained unmatched. The CDR3 runs 12 residues. Germline V CDR1 and CDR2: SNHLY, FYNNEI.

The J gene is TRBJ2-7, the V gene TRBV30; D unresolved. Germline-derived CDR1 and CDR2 are GTSNPN and SVGIG (reference sequence). The V gene lost 1 base and the J gene lost 5 bases, with 6 bases spanning the gap. CDR3 length: 11 residues. The CDR3 nucleotides are TGTGCCTGGAGTGGTAAACACGAGCAGTACTTC. It is translated as CAWSGKHEQYF.

The chain has TRBV19 and TRBJ1-2; D is unresolved. The CDR3 is made up of 13 amino acids. V shed 2 bases and J shed 8 bases, with 12 bases lying between them. Germline values: CDR1 LNHDA, CDR2 SQIVND (reference sequence). The CDR3 DNA reads as TGTGCCAGTAGTATACCCGGGCAGACGGGCTACACCTTC. Protein: CASSIPGQTGYTF.

Remarks on this clone: Additional DNA sequences in this sample encode the identical CDR3. This chain links TRBV6-5 with TRBJ1-1, with D unresolved. V was trimmed by 2 bases and J by 1 base, leaving 2 bases between them. The V gene's germline CDR1 is MNHEY and CDR2 SVGAGI. The CDR3 has 12 residues. The CDR3 DNA reads as TGTGCCAGCAGTTACCGGAACACTGAAGCTTTCTTT. Translating gives CASSYRNTEAFF.

The chain employs TRBV28 and TRBJ2-4; no clear D gene. Germline lookup yields CDR1 MDHEN and CDR2 SYDVKM. V lost 3 bases to trimming and J lost 1 base, with 10 bases between them. The CDR3 is made up of 15 amino acids. The CDR3 is CASSLGYEAKNIQYF. The CDR3 DNA reads TGTGCCAGCAGTTTGGGGTATGAGGCCAAAAACATTCAGTACTTC. The full variable domain, completed using reference TRBV28 and TRBJ2-4, is DVKVTQSSRYLVKRTGEKVFLECVQDMDHENMFWYRQDPGLGLRLIYFSYDVKMKEKGDIPEGYSVSREKKERFSLILESASTNQTSMYLCASSLGYEAKNIQYFGAGTRLSVL.

This clone turned up a few times. The chain has TRBV7-2 and TRBJ2-7, with D tentatively TRBD2 (6 bases). V was pared by 1 base and J by 0 bases, with 10 bases between. This CDR3 spans 15 amino acids. Germline CDR1 is SGHTA and CDR2 is FQGNSA. CDR3 residues: CASSLGGTRSYEQYF. CDR3 DNA sequence: TGTGCCAGCAGCTTAGGAGGGACTCGCTCCTACGAGCAGTACTTC.

This clone was seen once. The J gene is TRBJ2-1, the V gene TRBV7-9, with 9 bases that match TRBD2. The CDR3 is 15 residues long. Germline CDR1 reads SEHNR; CDR2 reads FQNEAQ (reference sequence). V shed 5 bases, J shed 2 bases, and the junction held 4 bases outside the gene matches. The CDR3 here is CASSAGTSPYNEQFF. The DNA for the CDR3 is TGTGCCAGCAGCGCCGGGACTAGCCCCTACAATGAGCAGTTCTTC.

This clone was found a few times. V and J are TRBV19 and TRBJ2-1, with no clear D. The CDR3 covers 12 residues. The germline gives CDR1 LNHDA, CDR2 SQIVND (reference sequence). Trimming shortened V by 8 bases and J by 8 bases, and 13 bases separated the two germline ends. In nucleotides, the CDR3 is TGTGCCAGTGGCCCTTCGCTTGATGAGCAGTTCTTC. Translating gives CASGPSLDEQFF.

The chain has TRBV27 and TRBJ1-1, with unresolved D. This CDR3 has 11 amino acids. Trimming took off 3 bases at V and 7 bases at J, with 6 bases between the two ends. CDR1 MNHEY and CDR2 SMNVEV come from the germline V gene (reference sequence). The CDR3 spells CASSFASEAFF. CDR3 bases: TGTGCCAGCAGTTTTGCCAGTGAAGCTTTCTTT.

The chain carries TRBV4-3 and TRBJ1-5; 7 bases agree with TRBD1. The CDR3 length is 15 residues. Looked up from germline, CDR1 is LGHNA and CDR2 is YSLEER. The V segment lost 0 bases and the J segment 7 bases; nucleotides outside the gene matches: 6. In DNA, the CDR3 is TGCGCCAGCAGCCAAGATCGACAGGGACCGCAGCCCCAGCATTTT. Translated, it gives CASSQDRQGPQPQHF.

This rearrangement joins TRBV7-3 to TRBJ2-3; D possibly corresponds to TRBD1 (5 bases). V lost 1 base and J lost 6, with 8 bases in between. This CDR3 region has 13 residues. Germline lookup yields CDR1 SGHTA and CDR2 FQGTGA. CDR3 protein: CASSLNGADTQYF. DNA for the CDR3: TGTGCCAGCAGCTTAAATGGGGCGGATACGCAGTATTTT.

This clone was detected a few times. The chain combines TRBV4-1 with TRBJ2-7; 10 nucleotides agree with TRBD1. The CDR3 spans 16 residues. CDR1 is MGHRA, CDR2 YSYEKL, per germline. V was clipped by 5 bases and J by 4 bases; unmatched bases: 11. The CDR3 loop is CASSDQTGGSLYEQYF. CDR3 DNA: TGCGCCAGCAGCGATCAGACAGGGGGCTCCTTGTACGAGCAGTACTTC.

The genes are TRBV29-1 and TRBJ2-5, with 13 bases lining up with TRBD2. The CDR3 is 14 amino acids. V shed 5 bases, J shed 8 bases, and the junction held 8 bases outside the gene matches. Per the germline V gene, CDR1 is SQVTM and CDR2 is ANQGSEA. The CDR3 DNA is TGCAGCGTTACCGGGACTAGCGGGGTAGACACCCAGTACTTC. This encodes CSVTGTSGVDTQYF. Using reference TRBV29-1 and TRBJ2-5 for the parts outside the CDR3, the full variable domain is SAVISQKPSRDICQRGTSLTIQCQVDSQVTMMFWYRQQPGQSLTLIATANQGSEATYESGFVIDKFPISRPNLTFSTLTVSNMSPEDSSIYLCSVTGTSGVDTQYFGPGTRLLVL.

The rearrangement uses TRBV4-3 and TRBJ1-5; TRBD1 might be the D (6 bases). This CDR3 is built from 13 residues. Germline lookup yields CDR1 LGHNA and CDR2 YSLEER. V lost 0 bases and J 13 bases, leaving 13 bases between the germline ends. The DNA for the CDR3 is TGCGCCAGCAGCCAAGATGGCAGGGGTAGTCAGCATTTT. It translates to CASSQDGRGSQHF.

The V gene is TRBV30, the J gene TRBJ2-5; D call uncertain. This CDR3 spans 13 amino acids. Trimming left V 1 base short and J 2 bases short, with 8 bases between. The germline gives CDR1 GTSNPN, CDR2 SVGIG (reference sequence). The CDR3 nucleotides are TGTGCCTGGAGTGCGTGGATGCAAGAGACCCAGTACTTC. Translation: CAWSAWMQETQYF.